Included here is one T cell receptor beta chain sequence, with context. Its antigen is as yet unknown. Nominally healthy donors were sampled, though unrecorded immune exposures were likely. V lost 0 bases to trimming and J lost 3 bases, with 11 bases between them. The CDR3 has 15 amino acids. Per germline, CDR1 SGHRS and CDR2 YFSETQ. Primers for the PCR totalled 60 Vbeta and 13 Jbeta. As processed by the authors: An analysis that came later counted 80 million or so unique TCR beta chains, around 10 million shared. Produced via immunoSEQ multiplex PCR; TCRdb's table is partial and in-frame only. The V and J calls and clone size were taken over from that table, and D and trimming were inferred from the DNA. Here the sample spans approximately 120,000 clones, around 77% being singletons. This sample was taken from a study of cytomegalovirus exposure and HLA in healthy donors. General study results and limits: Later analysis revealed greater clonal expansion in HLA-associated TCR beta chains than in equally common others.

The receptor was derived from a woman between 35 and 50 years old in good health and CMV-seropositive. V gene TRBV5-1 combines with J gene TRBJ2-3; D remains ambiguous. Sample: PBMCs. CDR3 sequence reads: CASSLEARRTDTQYF. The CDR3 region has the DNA TGCGCCAGCAGCTTGGAGGCTAGGAGAACAGATACGCAGTATTTT. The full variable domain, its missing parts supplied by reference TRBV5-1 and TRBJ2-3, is KAGVTQTPRYLIKTRGQQVTLSCSPISGHRSVSWYQQTPGQGLQFLFEYFSETQRNKGNFPGRFSGRQFSNSRSEMNVSTLELGDSALYLCASSLEARRTDTQYFGPGTRLTVL.